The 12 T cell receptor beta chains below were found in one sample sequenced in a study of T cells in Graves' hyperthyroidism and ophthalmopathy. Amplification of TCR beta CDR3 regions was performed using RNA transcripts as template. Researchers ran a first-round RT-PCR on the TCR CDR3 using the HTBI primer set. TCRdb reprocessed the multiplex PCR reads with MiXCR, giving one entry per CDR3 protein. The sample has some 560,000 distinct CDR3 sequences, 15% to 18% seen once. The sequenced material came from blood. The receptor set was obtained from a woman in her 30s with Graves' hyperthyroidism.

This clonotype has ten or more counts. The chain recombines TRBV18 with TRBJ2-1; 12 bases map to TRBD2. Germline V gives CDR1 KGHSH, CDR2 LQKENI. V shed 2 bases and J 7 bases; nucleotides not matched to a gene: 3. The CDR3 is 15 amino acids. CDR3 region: CASSPGTSGQNEQFF. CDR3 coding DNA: TGTGCCAGCTCACCAGGGACTAGCGGGCAAAATGAGCAGTTCTTC. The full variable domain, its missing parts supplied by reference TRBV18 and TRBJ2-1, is NAGVMQNPRHLVRRRGQEARLRCSPMKGHSHVYWYRQLPEEGLKFMVYLQKENIIDESGMPKERFSAEFPKEGPSILRIQQVVRGDSAAYFCASSPGTSGQNEQFFGPGTRLTVL.

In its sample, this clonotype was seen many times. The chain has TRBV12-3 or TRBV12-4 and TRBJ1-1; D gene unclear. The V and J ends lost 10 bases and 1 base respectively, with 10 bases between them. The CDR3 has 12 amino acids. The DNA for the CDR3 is TGTGCCATCGCGCCCCCGAACACTGAAGCTTTCTTT. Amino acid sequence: CAIAPPNTEAFF.

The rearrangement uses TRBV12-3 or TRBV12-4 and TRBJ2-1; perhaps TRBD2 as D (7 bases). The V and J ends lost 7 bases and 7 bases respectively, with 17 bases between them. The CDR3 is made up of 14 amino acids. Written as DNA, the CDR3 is TGTGCCAGCACGTTCGGGGGGCCAGGGAATGAGCAGTTCTTC. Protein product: CASTFGGPGNEQFF.

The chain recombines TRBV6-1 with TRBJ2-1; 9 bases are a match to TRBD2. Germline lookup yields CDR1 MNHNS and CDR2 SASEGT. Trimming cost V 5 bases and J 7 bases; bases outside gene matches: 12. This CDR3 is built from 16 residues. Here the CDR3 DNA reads TGTGCCAGCAGTTTTTCTTGGTCTAGCGGGATTAATGAGCAGTTCTTC. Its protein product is CASSFSWSSGINEQFF.

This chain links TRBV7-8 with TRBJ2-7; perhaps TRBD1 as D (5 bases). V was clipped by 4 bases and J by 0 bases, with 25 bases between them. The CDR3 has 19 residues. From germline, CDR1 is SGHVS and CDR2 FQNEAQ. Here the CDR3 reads CASSSTRLTGPSASYEQYF. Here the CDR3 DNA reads TGTGCCAGCAGCTCGACAAGATTAACAGGACCCAGCGCCTCCTACGAGCAGTACTTC. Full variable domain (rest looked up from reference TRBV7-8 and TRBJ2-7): GAGVSQSPRYKVAKRGQDVALRCDPISGHVSLFWYQQALGQGPEFLTYFQNEAQLDKSGLPSDRFFAERPEGSVSTLKIQRTQQEDSAVYLCASSSTRLTGPSASYEQYFGPGTRLTVT.

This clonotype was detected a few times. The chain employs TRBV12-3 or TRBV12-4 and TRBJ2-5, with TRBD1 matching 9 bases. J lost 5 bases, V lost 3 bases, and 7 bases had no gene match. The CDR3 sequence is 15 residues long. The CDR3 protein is CASSLGQGLKETQYF. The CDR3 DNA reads TGTGCCAGCAGTTTGGGACAGGGTTTGAAGGAGACCCAGTACTTC.

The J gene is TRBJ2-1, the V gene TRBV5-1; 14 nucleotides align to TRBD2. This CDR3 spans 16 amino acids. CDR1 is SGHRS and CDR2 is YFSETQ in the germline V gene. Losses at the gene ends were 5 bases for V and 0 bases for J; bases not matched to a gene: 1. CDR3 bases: TGCGCCAGCAGGGGACTAGCGGGAGCCTCCTACAATGAGCAGTTCTTC. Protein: CASRGLAGASYNEQFF.

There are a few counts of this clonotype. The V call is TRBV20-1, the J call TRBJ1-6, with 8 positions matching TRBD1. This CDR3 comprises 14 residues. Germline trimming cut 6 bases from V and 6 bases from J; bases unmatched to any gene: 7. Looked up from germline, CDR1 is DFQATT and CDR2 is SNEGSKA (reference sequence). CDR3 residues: CSASYGQGNSPLHF. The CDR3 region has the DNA TGCAGTGCCTCATATGGACAGGGTAATTCACCCCTCCACTTT.

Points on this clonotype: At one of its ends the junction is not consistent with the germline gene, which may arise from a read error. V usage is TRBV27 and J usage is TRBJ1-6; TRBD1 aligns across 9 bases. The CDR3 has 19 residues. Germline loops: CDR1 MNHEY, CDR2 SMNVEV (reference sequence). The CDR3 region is CAGSTIPGQGPSYNSPLHF. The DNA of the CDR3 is TGTGCCGGCAGTACGATACCGGGACAGGGTCCCTCCTATAATTCACCCCTCCACTTT.

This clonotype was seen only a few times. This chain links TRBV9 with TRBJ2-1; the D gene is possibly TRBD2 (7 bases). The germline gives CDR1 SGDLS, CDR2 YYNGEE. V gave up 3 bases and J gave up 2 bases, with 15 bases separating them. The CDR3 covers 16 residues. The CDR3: CASSAQGGDPYNEQFF. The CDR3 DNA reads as TGTGCCAGCAGCGCCCAAGGGGGGGACCCCTACAATGAGCAGTTCTTC.

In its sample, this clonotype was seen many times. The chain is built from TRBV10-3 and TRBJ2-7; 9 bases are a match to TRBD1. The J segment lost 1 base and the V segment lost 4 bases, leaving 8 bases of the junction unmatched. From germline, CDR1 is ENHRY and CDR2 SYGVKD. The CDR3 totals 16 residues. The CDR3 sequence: CAISGTEDRGSYEQYF. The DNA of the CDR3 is TGTGCCATCAGTGGGACCGAGGACAGGGGATCCTACGAGCAGTACTTC.

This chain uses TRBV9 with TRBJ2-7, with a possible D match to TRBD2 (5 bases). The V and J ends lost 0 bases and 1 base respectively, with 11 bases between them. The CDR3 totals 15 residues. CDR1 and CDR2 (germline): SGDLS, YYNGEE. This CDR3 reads CASSVGSGASYEQYF. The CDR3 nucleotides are TGTGCCAGCAGCGTAGGGAGCGGAGCTTCCTACGAGCAGTACTTC.